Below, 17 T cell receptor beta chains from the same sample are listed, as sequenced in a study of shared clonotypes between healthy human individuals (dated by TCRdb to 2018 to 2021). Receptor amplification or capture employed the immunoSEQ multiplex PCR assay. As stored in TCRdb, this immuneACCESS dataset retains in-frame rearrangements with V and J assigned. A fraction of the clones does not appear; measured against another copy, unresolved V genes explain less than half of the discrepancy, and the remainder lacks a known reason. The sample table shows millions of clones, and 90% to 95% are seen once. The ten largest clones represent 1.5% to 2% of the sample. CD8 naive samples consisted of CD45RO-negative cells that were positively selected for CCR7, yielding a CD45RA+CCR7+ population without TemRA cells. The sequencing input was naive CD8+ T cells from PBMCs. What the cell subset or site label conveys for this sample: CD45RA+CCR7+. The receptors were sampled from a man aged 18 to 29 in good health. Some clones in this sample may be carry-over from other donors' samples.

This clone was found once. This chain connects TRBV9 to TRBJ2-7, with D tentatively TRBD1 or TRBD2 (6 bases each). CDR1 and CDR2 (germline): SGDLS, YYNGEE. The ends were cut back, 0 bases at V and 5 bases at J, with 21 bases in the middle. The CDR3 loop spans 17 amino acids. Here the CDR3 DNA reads TGTGCCAGCAGCGTAGTTCAGGGTAGGGGGGCCAACAACGAGCAGTACTTC. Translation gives CASSVVQGRGANNEQYF. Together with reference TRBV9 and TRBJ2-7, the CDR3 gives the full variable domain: DSGVTQTPKHLITATGQRVTLRCSPRSGDLSVYWYQQSLDQGLQFLIQYYNGEERAKGNILERFSAQQFPDLHSELNLSSLELGDSALYFCASSVVQGRGANNEQYFGPGTRLTVT.

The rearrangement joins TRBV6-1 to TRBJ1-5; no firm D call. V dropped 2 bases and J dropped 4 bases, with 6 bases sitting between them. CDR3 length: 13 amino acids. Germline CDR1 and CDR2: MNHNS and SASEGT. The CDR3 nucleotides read TGTGCCAGCAGTGAATCGGGGAATCAGCCCCAGCATTTT. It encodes CASSESGNQPQHF.

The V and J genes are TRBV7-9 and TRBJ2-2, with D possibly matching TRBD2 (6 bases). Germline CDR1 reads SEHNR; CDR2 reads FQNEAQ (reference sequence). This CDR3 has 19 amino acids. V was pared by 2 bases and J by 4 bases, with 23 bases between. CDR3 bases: TGTGCCAGCAGCTTAACCCTGAGCTCCGGGGGAAGGGGCACCGGGGAGCTGTTTTTT. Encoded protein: CASSLTLSSGGRGTGELFF.

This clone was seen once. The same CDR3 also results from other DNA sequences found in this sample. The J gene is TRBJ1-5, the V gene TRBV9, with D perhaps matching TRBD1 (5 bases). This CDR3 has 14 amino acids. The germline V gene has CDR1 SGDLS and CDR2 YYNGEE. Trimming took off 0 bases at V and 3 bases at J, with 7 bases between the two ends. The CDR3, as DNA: TGTGCCAGCAGCGTAGGGGGCCTCAATCAGCCCCAGCATTTT. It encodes CASSVGGLNQPQHF.

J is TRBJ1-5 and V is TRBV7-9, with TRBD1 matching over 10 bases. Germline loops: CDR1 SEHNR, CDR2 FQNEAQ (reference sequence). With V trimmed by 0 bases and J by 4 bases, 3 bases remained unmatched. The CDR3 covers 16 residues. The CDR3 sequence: CASSLAGTGANQPQHF. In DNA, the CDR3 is TGTGCCAGCAGCTTAGCTGGGACAGGGGCGAATCAGCCCCAGCATTTT.

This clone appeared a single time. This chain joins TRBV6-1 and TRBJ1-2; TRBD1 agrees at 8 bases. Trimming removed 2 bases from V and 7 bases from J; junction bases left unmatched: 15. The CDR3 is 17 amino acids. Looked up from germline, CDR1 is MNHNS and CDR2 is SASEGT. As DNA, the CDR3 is TGTGCCAGCAGTGAAATTGGGACAGGAAGAAACGGGGCTGGCTACACCTTC. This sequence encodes CASSEIGTGRNGAGYTF.

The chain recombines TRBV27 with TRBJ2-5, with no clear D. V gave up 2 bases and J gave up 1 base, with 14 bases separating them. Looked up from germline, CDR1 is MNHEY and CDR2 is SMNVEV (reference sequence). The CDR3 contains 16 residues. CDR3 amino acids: CASSLTRLVGQETQYF. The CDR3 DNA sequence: TGTGCCAGCAGTTTAACCCGGCTAGTGGGCCAAGAGACCCAGTACTTC.

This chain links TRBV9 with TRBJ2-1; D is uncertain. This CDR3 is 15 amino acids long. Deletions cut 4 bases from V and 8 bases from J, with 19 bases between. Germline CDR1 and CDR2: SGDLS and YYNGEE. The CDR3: CASSLGRVGWDEQFF. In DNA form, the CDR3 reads TGTGCCAGCAGCCTAGGAAGGGTAGGATGGGATGAGCAGTTCTTC.

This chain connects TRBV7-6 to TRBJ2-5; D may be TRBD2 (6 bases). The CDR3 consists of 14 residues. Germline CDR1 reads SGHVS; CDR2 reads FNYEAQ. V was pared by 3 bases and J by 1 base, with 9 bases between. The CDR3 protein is CASSFRGTQETQYF. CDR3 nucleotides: TGTGCCAGCAGCTTTCGGGGGACCCAAGAGACCCAGTACTTC.

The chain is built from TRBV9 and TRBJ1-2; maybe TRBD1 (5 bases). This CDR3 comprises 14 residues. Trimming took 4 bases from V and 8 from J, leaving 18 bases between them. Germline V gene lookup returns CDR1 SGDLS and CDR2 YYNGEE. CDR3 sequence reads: CASSSSEGWLGYTF. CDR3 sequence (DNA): TGTGCCAGCAGCTCGTCCGAGGGGTGGTTGGGCTACACCTTC. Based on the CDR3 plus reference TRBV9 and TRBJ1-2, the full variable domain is DSGVTQTPKHLITATGQRVTLRCSPRSGDLSVYWYQQSLDQGLQFLIQYYNGEERAKGNILERFSAQQFPDLHSELNLSSLELGDSALYFCASSSSEGWLGYTFGSGTRLTVV.

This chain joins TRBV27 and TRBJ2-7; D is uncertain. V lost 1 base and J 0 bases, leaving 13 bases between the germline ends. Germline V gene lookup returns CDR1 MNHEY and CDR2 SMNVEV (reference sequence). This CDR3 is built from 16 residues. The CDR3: CASSLLSASGSYEQYF. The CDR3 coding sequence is TGTGCCAGCAGTTTATTGTCGGCGTCGGGCTCCTACGAGCAGTACTTC.

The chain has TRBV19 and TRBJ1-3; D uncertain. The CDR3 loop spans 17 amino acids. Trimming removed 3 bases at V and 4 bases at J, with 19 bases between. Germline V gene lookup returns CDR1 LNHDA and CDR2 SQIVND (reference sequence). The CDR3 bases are TGTGCCAGTAGTATTTTGAGGAGCGATGAGTGGGGAAACACCATATATTTT. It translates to CASSILRSDEWGNTIYF.

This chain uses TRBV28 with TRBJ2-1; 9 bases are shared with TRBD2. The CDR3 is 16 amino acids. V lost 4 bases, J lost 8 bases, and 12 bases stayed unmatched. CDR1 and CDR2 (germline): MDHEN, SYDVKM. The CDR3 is CASSSVAGDTSHEQFF. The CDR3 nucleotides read TGTGCCAGCAGTTCTGTAGCGGGAGATACATCCCATGAGCAGTTCTTC.

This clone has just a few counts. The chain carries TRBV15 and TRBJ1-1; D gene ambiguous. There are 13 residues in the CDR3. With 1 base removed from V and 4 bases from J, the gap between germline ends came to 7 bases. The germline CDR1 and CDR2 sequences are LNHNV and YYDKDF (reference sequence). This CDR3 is CATSRGKGTEAFF. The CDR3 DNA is TGTGCCACCAGCAGAGGGAAGGGCACTGAAGCTTTCTTT.

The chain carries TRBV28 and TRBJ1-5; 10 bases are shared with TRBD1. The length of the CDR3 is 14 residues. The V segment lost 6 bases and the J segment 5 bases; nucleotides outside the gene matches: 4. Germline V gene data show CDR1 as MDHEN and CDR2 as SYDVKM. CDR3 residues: CASSKTGGDQPQHF. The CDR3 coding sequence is TGTGCCAGCAGCAAGACAGGGGGCGATCAGCCCCAGCATTTT. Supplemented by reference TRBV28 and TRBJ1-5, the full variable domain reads DVKVTQSSRYLVKRTGEKVFLECVQDMDHENMFWYRQDPGLGLRLIYFSYDVKMKEKGDIPEGYSVSREKKERFSLILESASTNQTSMYLCASSKTGGDQPQHFGDGTRLSIL.

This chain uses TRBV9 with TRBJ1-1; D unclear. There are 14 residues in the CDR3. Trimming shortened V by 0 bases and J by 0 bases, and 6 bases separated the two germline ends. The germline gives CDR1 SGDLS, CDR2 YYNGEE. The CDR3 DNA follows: TGTGCCAGCAGCGTAGGGAGTTTGAACACTGAAGCTTTCTTT. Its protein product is CASSVGSLNTEAFF.

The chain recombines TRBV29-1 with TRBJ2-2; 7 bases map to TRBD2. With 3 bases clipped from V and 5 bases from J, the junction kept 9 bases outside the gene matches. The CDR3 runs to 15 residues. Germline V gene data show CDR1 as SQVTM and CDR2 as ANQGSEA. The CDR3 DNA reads TGCAGCGTTGATAAGCGGGGAGTGAATACCGGGGAGCTGTTTTTT. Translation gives CSVDKRGVNTGELFF.